This note documents a single TCR beta chain sequence. The data are from a study of blood T cell repertoires in COVID-19. The wider study: Acute and convalescent COVID-19 samples came from the United States, Italy and Spain. T cells, B-cell-depleted T cells, or PBMCs supplied cDNA or gDNA.

Per the original data handling: By means of reference gene primer amplification, nucleated cell counts were estimated. Repertoires were generated with immunoSEQ multiplex PCR, while TCRdb's copy carries only in-frame clones and drops some. That table is the source of V, J and clone size, and D and trimming were worked out from the DNA. The data contain approximately 16,000 clones, roughly 91% of them singletons. Patients of the Seattle cohort, enrolled during active infection, were followed longitudinally. Germline CDR1 is SGHNT and CDR2 is YYREEE (reference sequence). This CDR3 has 15 amino acids. V shed 1 base and J shed 5 bases, with 14 bases lying between them.

The TCR sequence derives from a woman of 80 years or more with COVID-19, enrolled during active disease. The chain recombines TRBV5-4 with TRBJ2-3; a possible D gene is TRBD2 (6 bases). Sequencing was carried out using peripheral blood. This CDR3 reads CASSLSGGSRDTQYF. In DNA, the CDR3 is TGTGCCAGCAGCTTGAGTGGAGGGTCACGAGATACGCAGTATTTT. The full variable domain, in which reference TRBV5-4 and TRBJ2-3 provide the parts outside the CDR3, is ETGVTQSPTHLIKTRGQQVTLRCSSQSGHNTVSWYQQALGQGPQFIFQYYREEENGRGNFPPRFSGLQFPNYSSELNVNALELDDSALYLCASSLSGGSRDTQYFGPGTRLTVL.